Presented here are 21 T cell receptor beta chains from one specimen sequenced in a study of response to subunit inactivated influenza vaccine. TCRdb used MiXCR to reprocess the RT-PCR reads, holding one entry per CDR3 protein. The sample holds fewer than 400,000 distinct CDR3 sequences, 21% seen once. Sequences were derived from PBMCs from blood, sampled about 20 months after vaccination. The receptors were gathered from a man between 50 and 69 years old who received an inactivated influenza vaccine.

This clonotype has a count of ten or more. The chain joins TRBV6-1 to TRBJ1-1; 7 positions match TRBD1. With 6 bases clipped from V and 1 base from J, the junction kept 5 bases outside the gene matches. The CDR3 sequence is 14 residues long. The germline CDR1 and CDR2 sequences are MNHNS and SASEGT. CDR3 DNA: TGTGCCAGCAGCGGGGACAGCACGAACACTGAAGCTTTCTTT. Its translation is CASSGDSTNTEAFF.

The genes are TRBV4-1 and TRBJ2-7; tentatively, D is TRBD1 (6 bases). There are 18 residues in the CDR3. Germline CDR1 reads MGHRA; CDR2 reads YSYEKL. V dropped 1 base and J dropped 1 base, with 20 bases sitting between them. CDR3 bases: TGCGCCAGCAGCCAAGCCAGGGGCCTGGACACCGTATCCTACGAGCAGTACTTC. Translated: CASSQARGLDTVSYEQYF.

The genes are TRBV11-2 and TRBJ1-4; TRBD1 is a possible D gene (5 bases). V lost 6 bases and J lost 5, with 16 bases in between. The CDR3 is made up of 15 amino acids. The germline V gene encodes CDR1 SGHAT and CDR2 FQNNGV. The CDR3 bases are TGTGCCAGCAGGCGCCCGGGACCGAAAAATGAAAAACTGTTTTTT. It is translated as CASRRPGPKNEKLFF.

Ten or more counts support this clonotype. The V and J genes are TRBV6-5 and TRBJ1-3; D call uncertain. CDR1 and CDR2 (germline): MNHEY, SVGAGI. V shed 0 bases and J shed 0 bases, with 9 bases lying between them. The CDR3 has 16 amino acids. The DNA of the CDR3 is TGTGCCAGCAGTTACTCGGCTAGTTCCTCTGGAAACACCATATATTTT. Its protein product is CASSYSASSSGNTIYF.

This clonotype was seen ten or more times. The V call is TRBV6-2 or TRBV6-3, the J call TRBJ1-5, with 7 bases that match TRBD1. The CDR3 is 14 amino acids. Germline values: CDR1 MNHEY, CDR2 SVGEGT. The ends lost 6 bases at V and 7 bases at J; junction bases unmatched: 9. The CDR3 DNA sequence: TGTGCCAGCAGGCAGACAGGGAATGGACAGCCCCAGCATTTT. Amino acid sequence: CASRQTGNGQPQHF.

The J gene is TRBJ1-5, the V gene TRBV4-3; D remains unclear. The V gene lost 1 base and the J gene lost 0 bases, with 13 bases spanning the gap. This CDR3 region has 17 residues. Germline lookup yields CDR1 LGHNA and CDR2 YSLEER. Here the CDR3 reads CASSQVYNSDSNQPQHF. The DNA for the CDR3 is TGCGCCAGCAGCCAAGTATATAACAGCGATAGCAATCAGCCCCAGCATTTT.

In this sample, this clonotype turned up a few times. This sequence joins TRBV7-9 and TRBJ1-1, with unresolved D. V lost 4 bases and J lost 3, with 15 bases in between. The length of the CDR3 is 15 residues. Germline-derived CDR1 and CDR2 are SEHNR and FQNEAQ (reference sequence). The CDR3 is CASSSPVGSYTEAFF. In DNA, the CDR3 is TGTGCCAGCAGCTCTCCCGTGGGGTCGTACACTGAAGCTTTCTTT. The full variable domain, rest sourced from reference TRBV7-9 and TRBJ1-1, is DTGVSQNPRHKITKRGQNVTFRCDPISEHNRLYWYRQTLGQGPEFLTYFQNEAQLEKSRLLSDRFSAERPKGSFSTLEIQRTEQGDSAMYLCASSSPVGSYTEAFFGQGTRLTVV.

This clonotype was observed a few times. The J gene is TRBJ1-1, the V gene TRBV7-2; 10 bases map to TRBD1. The CDR3 sequence is 14 residues long. Germline CDR1 SGHTA, CDR2 FQGNSA. With 7 bases clipped from V and 5 bases from J, the junction kept 7 bases outside the gene matches. CDR3 amino acids: CASKTGGAVTEAFF. The CDR3 nucleotides read TGTGCCAGCAAGACAGGGGGCGCGGTGACTGAAGCTTTCTTT.

V is TRBV25-1 and J is TRBJ1-4; 8 bases fit TRBD1. With V trimmed by 5 bases and J by 3 bases, 2 bases remained unmatched. Per germline, CDR1 MGHDK and CDR2 SYGVNS. The CDR3 covers 14 residues. For the CDR3, the DNA is TGTGCCAGCAGTCCGACAGGGGCTAATGAAAAACTGTTTTTT. Its protein product is CASSPTGANEKLFF.

In DNA, the CDR3 is TGTGCCAGCAGTGGCGGGACTAGCGGGGGCACAGATACGCAGTATTTT. It is translated as CASSGGTSGGTDTQYF. The gene calls are TRBV2 and TRBJ2-3, with 13 bases aligning to TRBD2. The CDR3 runs to 16 residues. The V segment lost 4 bases and the J segment 1 base; nucleotides outside the gene matches: 2. CDR1 is SNHLY, CDR2 FYNNEI, per germline. Combining the CDR3 with reference TRBV2 and TRBJ2-3 gives the whole variable domain EPEVTQTPSHQVTQMGQEVILRCVPISNHLYFYWYRQILGQKVEFLVSFYNNEISEKSEIFDDQFSVERPDGSNFTLKIRSTKLEDSAMYFCASSGGTSGGTDTQYFGPGTRLTVL.

The chain combines TRBV5-4 with TRBJ2-2, with 8 bases that match TRBD2. Unmatched junction bases numbered 10, after V lost 5 bases and J lost 4 bases. The CDR3 has 16 amino acids. Per germline, CDR1 SGHNT and CDR2 YYREEE (reference sequence). The CDR3 reads CASSSSSGFSTGELFF. For the CDR3, the DNA is TGTGCCAGCAGTTCGTCTAGCGGGTTCAGCACCGGGGAGCTGTTTTTT.

V is TRBV7-9 and J is TRBJ1-3; no clear D gene. The germline V gene encodes CDR1 SEHNR and CDR2 FQNEAQ (reference sequence). V was cut by 4 bases and J by 0 bases, with 10 bases left in between. The CDR3 is made up of 15 amino acids. CDR3: CASSSGGDSGNTIYF. The CDR3 DNA reads TGTGCCAGCAGCTCAGGTGGCGACTCTGGAAACACCATATATTTT.

This chain connects TRBV4-1 to TRBJ2-5; 11 bases line up with TRBD2. This CDR3 contains 14 residues. Per the germline V gene, CDR1 is MGHRA and CDR2 is YSYEKL. With 7 bases clipped from V and 2 bases from J, the junction kept 3 bases outside the gene matches. CDR3 coding DNA: TGCGCCAGCAACATAGCGGGAGGGCAAGAGACCCAGTACTTC. This sequence encodes CASNIAGGQETQYF.

This chain links TRBV29-1 with TRBJ2-1, with 8 bases fitting TRBD1. Germline V lookup: CDR1 SQVTM, CDR2 ANQGSEA. The CDR3 is 15 amino acids. The ends lost 0 bases at V and 4 bases at J; junction bases unmatched: 5. The CDR3 region has the DNA TGCAGCGTTGAAGACCGGACAGGGAGTTACAATGAGCAGTTCTTC. The encoded protein is CSVEDRTGSYNEQFF.

This sequence joins TRBV7-9 and TRBJ2-1, with D tentatively TRBD1 (6 bases). Germline-derived CDR1 and CDR2 are SEHNR and FQNEAQ (reference sequence). This CDR3 region has 15 residues. V lost 3 bases and J 5 bases, leaving 14 bases between the germline ends. CDR3 sequence: CASSFRDRPDNEQFF. As DNA, the CDR3 is TGTGCCAGCAGCTTCAGAGACAGGCCAGACAATGAGCAGTTCTTC. The variable domain in full, with the rest retrieved from reference TRBV7-9 and TRBJ2-1, is DTGVSQNPRHKITKRGQNVTFRCDPISEHNRLYWYRQTLGQGPEFLTYFQNEAQLEKSRLLSDRFSAERPKGSFSTLEIQRTEQGDSAMYLCASSFRDRPDNEQFFGPGTRLTVL.

The rearrangement uses TRBV24-1 and TRBJ2-5; TRBD1 matches 10 bases. This CDR3 region has 15 residues. CDR1 and CDR2 (germline): KGHDR, SFDVKD. The junction had 1 base not matched to a gene; V was cut back by 1 base and J by 3 bases. CDR3 nucleotides: TGTGCCACCAGTGATTTTGGGACAGGGGAAGAGACCCAGTACTTC. This translates into CATSDFGTGEETQYF.

There are a few counts of this clonotype. The V gene is TRBV20-1, the J gene TRBJ1-1; 7 bases are a match to TRBD1. Germline V gives CDR1 DFQATT, CDR2 SNEGSKA (reference sequence). CDR3 length equals 13 residues. J lost 1 base, V lost 6 bases, and 5 bases had no gene match. The CDR3 is CSAKGQPNTEAFF. CDR3 coding DNA: TGCAGTGCAAAGGGACAGCCGAACACTGAAGCTTTCTTT.

In this sample, this clonotype turned up many times. The rearrangement joins TRBV7-2 to TRBJ1-4, with D possibly matching TRBD1 (5 bases). V gave up 5 bases and J gave up 7 bases, with 14 bases separating them. The CDR3 has 14 residues. Germline-derived CDR1 and CDR2 are SGHTA and FQGNSA. CDR3 nucleotides: TGTGCCAGCAGCCCCGGGACGGTTGGTGAAAAACTGTTTTTT. Residues: CASSPGTVGEKLFF.

By proportion, this clonotype is large. This sequence joins TRBV6-1 and TRBJ2-3; D possibly corresponds to TRBD2 (6 bases). Trimming removed 7 bases from V and 2 bases from J, with 13 bases in between. CDR3 size: 14 residues. In germline, CDR1 is MNHNS, CDR2 SASEGT. CDR3 bases: TGTGCCAGCATGGACCGGGGACTCACAGATACGCAGTATTTT. It translates to CASMDRGLTDTQYF.

CDR3 in DNA: TGTGCCACCAGTGATTCCTCGGACGTAGGAATCTATGGCTACACCTTC. This codes for CATSDSSDVGIYGYTF. The rearrangement joins TRBV24-1 to TRBJ1-2; D call uncertain. V lost 2 bases and J lost 4, with 16 bases in between. The V gene's germline CDR1 is KGHDR and CDR2 SFDVKD. This CDR3 comprises 16 residues.

This clonotype was recorded at least ten times. The chain carries TRBV7-2 and TRBJ1-6; D call uncertain. Germline loops: CDR1 SGHTA, CDR2 FQGNSA. This CDR3 is 12 amino acids long. V was trimmed by 6 bases and J by 13 bases, leaving 13 bases between them. In DNA form, the CDR3 reads TGTGCCAGCAGAGATACGCTGGACCCCCTCCACTTT. Residues: CASRDTLDPLHF.